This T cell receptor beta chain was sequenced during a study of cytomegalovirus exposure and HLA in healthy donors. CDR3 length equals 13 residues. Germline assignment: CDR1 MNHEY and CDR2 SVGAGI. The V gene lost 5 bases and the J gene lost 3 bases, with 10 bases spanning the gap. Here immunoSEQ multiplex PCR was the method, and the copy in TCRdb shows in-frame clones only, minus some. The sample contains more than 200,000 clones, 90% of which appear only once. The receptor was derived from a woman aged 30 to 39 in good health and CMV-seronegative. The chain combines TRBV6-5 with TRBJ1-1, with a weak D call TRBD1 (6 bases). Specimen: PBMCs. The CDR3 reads CASSPGVHTEAFF. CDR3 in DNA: TGTGCCAGCAGTCCAGGGGTGCACACTGAAGCTTTCTTT.